The next 19 T cell receptor beta chains were all read from a single sample in a study of early T cells in non-severe SARS-CoV-2 infection. MiXCR, run by TCRdb on the 5' RACE reads, gives a single entry per CDR3 protein. The sample holds 45,000 to 55,000 distinct CDR3 sequences, 6.5% seen once. Sequenced here: whole blood, sampled at baseline. Source of these receptors: an adult who was a healthcare worker with PCR-confirmed SARS-CoV-2 infection or an uninfected control (not recorded which).

The chain has TRBV7-2 and TRBJ2-3, with 7 bases that match TRBD2. Trimming removed 0 bases from V and 6 bases from J; junction bases left unmatched: 6. Per the germline V gene, CDR1 is SGHTA and CDR2 is FQGNSA. The CDR3 contains 15 residues. This CDR3 reads CASSLAASGPDTQYF. The CDR3 DNA reads TGTGCCAGCAGCTTAGCGGCTAGCGGTCCGGATACGCAGTATTTT.

This clonotype was counted between two and nine times. This sequence joins TRBV3-1 and TRBJ2-7; D is perhaps TRBD2 (7 bases). V lost 8 bases and J lost 5, with 10 bases in between. This CDR3 contains 11 residues. Germline values: CDR1 LGHDT, CDR2 YNNKEL (reference sequence). CDR3 sequence reads: CASRGANEQYF. In DNA form, the CDR3 reads TGTGCCAGCCGGGGGGCTAACGAGCAGTACTTC.

This clonotype turned up a few times. The rearrangement uses TRBV5-4 and TRBJ1-1; no clear D. The V gene's germline CDR1 is SGHNT and CDR2 YYREEE (reference sequence). The CDR3 totals 13 residues. V lost 5 bases and J lost 5, with 13 bases in between. The CDR3 nucleotides are TGTGCCAGCAGTCTCGCGCGGGAAACTGAAGCTTTCTTT. Protein sequence: CASSLARETEAFF.

The table lists this clonotype with many counts. The genes are TRBV19 and TRBJ2-2; D possibly corresponds to TRBD1 (6 bases). Trimming removed 5 bases at V and 1 base at J, with 14 bases between. The CDR3 has 16 residues. Germline V gives CDR1 LNHDA, CDR2 SQIVND (reference sequence). The CDR3 loop is CASSRLQGKNTGELFF. The CDR3 DNA sequence: TGTGCCAGTAGTCGCTTACAGGGAAAGAACACCGGGGAGCTGTTTTTT.

This chain links TRBV5-1 with TRBJ2-2; maybe TRBD2 (6 bases). This CDR3 is built from 14 residues. Trimming stripped 4 bases from V and 4 bases from J, with 11 bases between. Looked up from germline, CDR1 is SGHRS and CDR2 is YFSETQ. The CDR3, as DNA: TGCGCCAGCAGCCAGAAGACTAGCACCGGGGAGCTGTTTTTT. Its translation is CASSQKTSTGELFF.

Ten or more counts support this clonotype. The chain couples TRBV7-9 to TRBJ2-7; 9 bases are a match to TRBD1. The CDR3 consists of 15 residues. J gave up 6 bases and V 4 bases, and 10 bases lay outside the gene matches. Germline CDR1 is SEHNR and CDR2 is FQNEAQ (reference sequence). The CDR3 DNA follows: TGTGCCAGCAGCTCACTGGTGGACAGGGGAGGCGAGCAGTACTTC. It specifies CASSSLVDRGGEQYF.

This clonotype appeared many times. The rearrangement joins TRBV29-1 to TRBJ2-3; 10 nucleotides align to TRBD1. The germline gives CDR1 SQVTM, CDR2 ANQGSEA. Trimming at V came to 5 bases and at J to 4 bases, leaving 9 bases not matched to a gene. The CDR3 has 15 residues. The CDR3 spells CSVTAGDRGPDTQYF. In DNA form, the CDR3 reads TGCAGCGTTACGGCCGGGGACAGGGGACCAGATACGCAGTATTTT.

This clonotype occurred a few times. V and J are TRBV5-1 and TRBJ2-7, with D perhaps TRBD1 (6 bases). Trimming shortened V by 0 bases and J by 2 bases, and 9 bases separated the two germline ends. This CDR3 has 14 residues. Germline loops: CDR1 SGHRS, CDR2 YFSETQ. The CDR3 DNA follows: TGCGCCAGCAGCTTGGAGGCAGGGGCCTACGAGCAGTACTTC. This translates into CASSLEAGAYEQYF.

At least ten counts were recorded for this clonotype. One end of the junction is discordant with germline, which a read error may explain. The chain employs TRBV5-1 and TRBJ1-1; a possible D gene is TRBD1 (6 bases). The CDR3 sequence is 14 residues long. Germline-derived CDR1 and CDR2 are SGHRS and YFSETQ. The CDR3: CASRLAGANTEAFF. As DNA, the CDR3 is TGCGCCAGCAGGTTGGCGGGGGCGAACACTGAAGCTTTCTTT. The complete variable domain, with remaining parts taken from reference TRBV5-1 and TRBJ1-1, reads KAGVTQTPRYLIKTRGQQVTLSCSPISGHRSVSWYQQTPGQGLQFLFEYFSETQRNKGNFPGRFSGRQFSNSRSEMNVSTLELGDSALYLCASRLAGANTEAFFGQGTRLTVV.

Many counts were recorded for this clonotype. The chain has TRBV12-3 or TRBV12-4 and TRBJ2-5; D not resolved. The CDR3 contains 14 residues. V was clipped by 1 base and J by 5 bases, with 11 bases between them. The CDR3 loop reads CASSLVRSRETQYF. The DNA for the CDR3 is TGTGCCAGCAGTTTAGTCAGGTCCCGGGAGACCCAGTACTTC.

This clonotype has ten or more counts. This chain joins TRBV28 and TRBJ1-4, with 8 bases matching TRBD1. J was trimmed by 8 bases and V by 5 bases; bases with no gene match: 7. Germline V CDR1 and CDR2: MDHEN, SYDVKM. CDR3 length equals 14 residues. CDR3 nucleotides: TGTGCCAGCAGTCAGACAGGGGTGAGGGAAAAACTGTTTTTT. It encodes CASSQTGVREKLFF.

Remarks on this clonotype: Since a much larger clone is just one base distant, this may be a read error. The chain recombines TRBV20-1 with TRBJ2-7, with D perhaps matching TRBD1 (6 bases). The V and J ends lost 7 bases and 3 bases respectively, with 16 bases between them. The CDR3 is made up of 13 amino acids. The germline CDR1 and CDR2 sequences are DFQATT and SNEGSKA (reference sequence). CDR3 residues: CSVPEQGRYEQYF. The CDR3 coding sequence is TGCAGTGTCCCGGAGCAGGGGCGCTACGAGCAGTACTTC.

Comments on this clonotype: Given a much more abundant clone one base away, this may be a read error. The genes are TRBV18 and TRBJ2-3; D perhaps matches TRBD1 (5 bases). V was cut by 2 bases and J by 2 bases, with 14 bases left in between. The CDR3 runs to 16 residues. CDR1 is KGHSH and CDR2 is LQKENI in the germline V gene. Here the CDR3 reads CASSPSGRADTDTQYF. The CDR3 DNA reads as TGTGCCAGCTCACCATCCGGCAGGGCGGACACAGATACGCAGTATTTT. The full variable domain, completed using reference TRBV18 and TRBJ2-3, is NAGVMQNPRHLVRRRGQEARLRCSPMKGHSHVYWYRQLPEEGLKFMVYLQKENIIDESGMPKERFSAEFPKEGPSILRIQQVVRGDSAAYFCASSPSGRADTDTQYFGPGTRLTVL.

This clonotype has just a few counts. The genes are TRBV30 and TRBJ2-2; 7 bases fit TRBD2. This CDR3 has 16 amino acids. Germline assignment: CDR1 GTSNPN and CDR2 SVGIG (reference sequence). V trimming: 7 bases; J trimming: 5 bases; junction bases outside the gene matches: 16. CDR3 region: CASTLLGTTLTGELFF. CDR3 DNA sequence: TGTGCCTCCACCCTTCTCGGGACTACCCTGACCGGGGAGCTGTTTTTT.

Comment on this clonotype: Possible read error: a much larger clone is one base away. The chain combines TRBV4-2 with TRBJ2-1; D perhaps matches TRBD2 (6 bases). Trimming pared 3 bases from V and 7 bases from J, leaving 25 bases between. This CDR3 comprises 18 residues. The V gene's germline CDR1 is LGHNA and CDR2 YNFKEQ. The CDR3 loop reads CASSQSLASARFVNEQFF. The CDR3 bases are TGTGCCAGCAGCCAGTCCCTGGCTAGCGCAAGGTTTGTAAATGAGCAGTTCTTC.

The sample holds a few counts of this clonotype. The gene calls are TRBV15 and TRBJ2-1; TRBD2 matches 15 bases. Germline lookup yields CDR1 LNHNV and CDR2 YYDKDF (reference sequence). CDR3 length equals 15 residues. V shed 4 bases, J shed 7 bases, and the junction held 2 bases outside the gene matches. CDR3 in DNA: TGTGCCACCAGCACCGGGACTAGCGGGGGGAATGAGCAGTTCTTC. It codes for CATSTGTSGGNEQFF.

This clonotype has a count of ten or more. The genes are TRBV9 and TRBJ1-2, with D perhaps TRBD1 (6 bases). The CDR3 length is 14 residues. Germline loops: CDR1 SGDLS, CDR2 YYNGEE. The germline V and J ends were trimmed by 4 bases and 7 bases, with 17 bases remaining between them. The CDR3: CASSREGHLPGYTF. CDR3 nucleotide sequence: TGTGCCAGCAGCCGCGAGGGACATTTGCCTGGCTACACCTTC.

This chain connects TRBV19 to TRBJ2-4, with TRBD2 identical over 11 bases. Germline CDR1 is LNHDA and CDR2 is SQIVND (reference sequence). V lost 5 bases, J lost 0 bases, and 18 bases stayed unmatched. CDR3 length equals 21 residues. CDR3 nucleotide sequence: TGTGCCAGTAGTTCGCTGGGGGAAACTAGCGGGGGTCTCCTAGCCAAAAACATTCAGTACTTC. Its translation: CASSSLGETSGGLLAKNIQYF.

This rearrangement joins TRBV6-2 or TRBV6-3 to TRBJ1-3, with D hard to call. The CDR3 extends over 18 amino acids. CDR1 and CDR2 (germline): MNHEY, SVGEGT. Trimming pared 3 bases from V and 1 base from J, leaving 19 bases between. The DNA of the CDR3 is TGTGCCAGCAGTTATGAAACGTCCGCTCAGGTTTCTGGAAACACCATATATTTT. Translating it yields CASSYETSAQVSGNTIYF.